Listed here is a single T cell receptor beta chain. The antigen remains unidentified. The data stem from a study of cytomegalovirus exposure and HLA in healthy donors. Points from the study as a whole: A cluster of highly shared sequence variants was likely a sequencing artifact. Using a false discovery rate of 0.05, a later analysis showed that 15,000 to 20,000 TCR beta sequences were associated with HLA alleles.

CDR1 and CDR2 (germline): SGHTS, YDEGEE. The CDR3 has 17 amino acids. The germline V and J ends were trimmed by 0 bases and 4 bases, with 19 bases remaining between them. The PCR made use of 60 Vbeta and 13 Jbeta primers. The data were produced by immunoSEQ multiplex PCR, yet TCRdb's version contains in-frame clones alone and is incomplete. The table shows 150,000 to 200,000 clones, with under 90% occurring only once. Sequencing was performed on PBMCs. The origin of this receptor is a man aged 30 to 45 in good health and CMV-seronegative. This rearrangement joins TRBV5-8 to TRBJ1-1; D might be TRBD1 (6 bases). The CDR3 region has the DNA TGTGCCAGCAGCTTGGCTATCGGGCAGGGGAAACCCACTGAAGCTTTCTTT. Residues: CASSLAIGQGKPTEAFF.